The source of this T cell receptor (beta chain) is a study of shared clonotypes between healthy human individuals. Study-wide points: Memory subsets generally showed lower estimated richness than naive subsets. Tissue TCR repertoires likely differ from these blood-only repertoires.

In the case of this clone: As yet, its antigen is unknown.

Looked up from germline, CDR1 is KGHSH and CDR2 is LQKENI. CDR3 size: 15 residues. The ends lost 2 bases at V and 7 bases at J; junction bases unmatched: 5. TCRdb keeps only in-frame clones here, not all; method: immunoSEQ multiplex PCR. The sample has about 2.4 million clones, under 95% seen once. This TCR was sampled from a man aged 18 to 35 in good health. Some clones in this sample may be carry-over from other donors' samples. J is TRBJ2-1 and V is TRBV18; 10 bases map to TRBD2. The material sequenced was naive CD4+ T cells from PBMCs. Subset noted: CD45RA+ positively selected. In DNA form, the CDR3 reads TGTGCCAGCTCACCAAAGGGACTAGCGACAAATGAGCAGTTCTTC. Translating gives CASSPKGLATNEQFF.